The subject of this entry is one T cell receptor beta chain. This sample is drawn from a study of OX40 agonist ivuxolimab in advanced cancers. Across the study: The dose-escalation group included hepatocellular carcinoma, melanoma, renal cell carcinoma and head and neck cancer.

Germline loops: CDR1 MRHNA, CDR2 SNTAGT. The CDR3 extends over 13 amino acids. Data came from immunoSEQ multiplex PCR; TCRdb stores just in-frame clones and leaves some out. The table includes about 70,000 clones, around 94% detected once. This receptor was obtained from an adult with an advanced solid tumor such as melanoma, head and neck, liver or kidney cancer. V is TRBV6-4 and J is TRBJ2-5, with D perhaps matching TRBD1 (6 bases). Specimen: CD4+ or CD8+ T cells sorted from blood, collected in a trial of the OX40 agonist ivuxolimab. DNA of the CDR3: TGTGCACTACCACGCGGACAGCTCGAGACCCAGTACTTC. Translation gives CALPRGQLETQYF.